This paragraph reports one T cell receptor (beta chain). Its antigen remains undetermined. The germline gene is not matched at one end of the junction; a read error may be the cause. From its cysteine to its phenylalanine, the CDR3 spans 16 amino acids. Just CDR3 DNA is preserved here, 48 bases in frame from base 1. The germline V gene (reference sequence) gives CDR1 as SGHKS and CDR2 as YYEKEE. The sample belongs to a study of identical twins (dated by TCRdb to the mid-2010s). For the wider study: TCR alpha and beta repertoires from monozygotic twins, unrelated adults of various ages and cord blood were deep-sequenced to test whether fetal clonotypes persist. Replicate twin experiments were performed at different times using different library preparation protocols to rule out contamination. Broad study findings and their caveats: Recombination models systematically underestimated out-of-frame TCR alpha sharing in monozygotic twins but agreed with sharing between unrelated individuals. Compared with coincidental sharing between unrelated individuals, out-of-frame TCR alpha sequences shared between twins had an excess of sequences with low generation probability. Zero-insertion analyses could be partly confounded by invariant T cells such as MAIT and iNKT, though diverse VJ usage argued against such confounding for most clonotypes. Because the same donors could not be followed over many years, the conclusions depended on cross-sectional statistical analysis. Abundant cord blood beta clonotypes carried fewer insertions; young adult naive repertoires showed a weaker similar trend, while memory repertoires showed none. The excess sharing between twins in beta out-of-frame sequences was weaker because fewer shared sequences reduced the signal-to-noise ratio.

The library was generated by 5' RACE. The sequencing machine was an Illumina HiSeq 2000. A universal primer binding site was introduced by template switching, and a unique molecular identifier was present in the final cDNA, enabling accurate counting of TCR cDNA molecules. Specific primers in the conserved constant-segment region were used to synthesize first-strand cDNA for the TCR alpha and beta chains. To control for contamination, every cDNA library was double barcoded, receiving both a SMART-Mk sample barcode and Illumina barcodes. TruSeq adapter sequences and Illumina sample barcodes were added in two successive PCR steps. The Illumina HiSeq platform was used with custom primers to sequence TCR alpha and beta cDNA libraries. The original methods were these. Unique molecular identifiers were extracted from raw reads with MiGEC, and CDR3 positions were determined with MiXCR. Recombination models were inferred per individual with the repgenHMM and IGoR tools using an EM algorithm. The tcR package in R was used for shared clonotype analysis, with sharing normalized by the product of cloneset sizes. Out-of-frame nonproductive sequences were analyzed to study raw recombination free of thymic and clonal selection effects. TCRdb itself trimmed the public reads at Q25 with fastp, ran MiXCR and retained productive beta chains. Rows matching on CDR3 protein sequence are summarized as one entry with the most common DNA and genes. These V and J calls derive from TCRdb rather than the authors' analysis. Recorded for this sample are approximately 470,000 distinct CDR3 sequences; 14% of them occurred a single time. The ten largest clones take up around 0.57% of the sample.

All donors were healthy Caucasians. Three pairs of female monozygotic twins, all aged roughly 18 to 29 years, were included in the twin cohort. Positive isolation kits from Invitrogen were used to isolate CD4+ and CD8+ T cell populations. This sample also belongs to another study, concerning yellow fever vaccine responses in identical twins. As noted in the second study: According to the authors, the vaccine-induced T cell response in identical twins seemed to be partly convergent and partly specific to each individual. In identical twins, the study followed T cell clones that responded to the vaccine with precision.

The specimen sequenced was CD4+ T cells sorted from blood. The sequence came from a woman in her late teens or twenties in good health. The rearrangement combines TRBV5-5 with TRBJ2-1, with the D call tentatively TRBD1 or TRBD2, each fitting 5 bases. The nucleotide sequence reads as follows: TGTGCCAGCAGGTTGGACCCGGGACGCTTGGTCAATGAGCAGTTCTTC. This sequence encodes CASRLDPGRLVNEQFF.